A single sample gave rise to the 24 T cell receptor beta chains below, sequenced in a study of blood T cell repertoires in COVID-19. Data came from immunoSEQ multiplex PCR; TCRdb stores just in-frame clones and leaves some out. Of 240,000 or so clones listed, 86% are singletons. The sequenced material came from PBMCs or T cells enriched from blood (not recorded which). These receptors all stem from a woman between 40 and 55 years old with acute COVID-19.

The chain couples TRBV4-1 to TRBJ2-2; D may be TRBD2 (6 bases). V gave up 1 base and J gave up 4 bases, with 19 bases separating them. This CDR3 has 18 amino acids. Germline loops: CDR1 MGHRA, CDR2 YSYEKL. The CDR3 sequence is CASSQVFPLAVGTGELFF. The CDR3 coding sequence is TGCGCCAGCAGCCAAGTTTTCCCTTTAGCGGTAGGCACCGGGGAGCTGTTTTTT.

The rearrangement uses TRBV5-1 and TRBJ1-2; 9 nucleotides line up with TRBD1. This CDR3 is built from 15 residues. Trimming took 4 bases from V and 4 from J; bases not matched to a gene: 8. From germline, CDR1 is SGHRS and CDR2 YFSETQ. CDR3 nucleotides: TGCGCCAGCAGCCACGCACCGGGACAGGGCTATGGCTACACCTTC. It codes for CASSHAPGQGYGYTF.

This chain uses TRBV5-1 with TRBJ1-3; D unresolved. There are 14 residues in the CDR3. The V end was cut by 0 bases, the J end by 0 bases, with 4 bases between. Germline loops: CDR1 SGHRS, CDR2 YFSETQ. In nucleotides, the CDR3 is TGCGCCAGCAGCTTGGACAACTCTGGAAACACCATATATTTT. Translation gives CASSLDNSGNTIYF.

The chain carries TRBV5-1 and TRBJ2-7; 9 bases line up with TRBD1. This CDR3 has 16 amino acids. Per germline, CDR1 SGHRS and CDR2 YFSETQ. Trimming removed 1 base from V and 5 bases from J; junction bases left unmatched: 10. CDR3 DNA sequence: TGCGCCAGCAGCTTGCCCTCCGGGACAGGGATGGACGAGCAGTACTTC. As protein: CASSLPSGTGMDEQYF.

The rearrangement uses TRBV11-3 and TRBJ2-5; D may be TRBD2 (5 bases). The germline gives CDR1 SGHNT, CDR2 YENEEA. With 1 base removed from V and 1 base from J, the gap between germline ends came to 13 bases. This CDR3 has 16 residues. The CDR3 protein is CASSLGSRAVQETQYF. The CDR3 bases are TGTGCCAGCAGCTTAGGGTCTAGAGCGGTCCAAGAGACCCAGTACTTC. Full variable domain (missing parts from reference TRBV11-3 and TRBJ2-5): EAGVVQSPRYKIIEKKQPVAFWCNPISGHNTLYWYLQNLGQGPELLIRYENEEAVDDSQLPKDRFSAERLKGVDSTLKIQPAELGDSAVYLCASSLGSRAVQETQYFGPGTRLLVL.

The J gene is TRBJ2-1, the V gene TRBV11-2; maybe TRBD1 (7 bases). The CDR3 covers 16 residues. CDR1 is SGHAT and CDR2 is FQNNGV in the germline V gene. The V end was cut by 1 base, the J end by 6 bases, with 16 bases between. CDR3 DNA: TGTGCCAGCAGCTTAGGGAGGGTGGCAGGGGGCAATGAGCAGTTCTTC. This sequence encodes CASSLGRVAGGNEQFF.

The CDR3 is CASTSRGGSINEQFF. The CDR3 nucleotides are TGTGCCAGCACTTCCAGGGGCGGGAGTATCAATGAGCAGTTCTTC. V gene TRBV27 combines with J gene TRBJ2-1; TRBD2 is a possible D gene (7 bases). Trimming took off 7 bases at V and 6 bases at J, with 19 bases between the two ends. This CDR3 region has 15 residues. Per germline, CDR1 MNHEY and CDR2 SMNVEV (reference sequence).

CDR3 sequence (DNA): TGTGCCAGCAGTTTAGAGACAGGGGGAGGCTACACCTTC. Protein: CASSLETGGGYTF. The J gene is TRBJ1-2, the V gene TRBV27, with TRBD1 matching 9 bases. CDR3 size: 13 residues. Trimming took 2 bases from V and 8 from J; bases not matched to a gene: 3. CDR1 is MNHEY and CDR2 is SMNVEV in the germline V gene (reference sequence).

The rearrangement uses TRBV3-1 (or the pseudogene TRBV3-2) and TRBJ1-3; TRBD1 might be the D (6 bases). V lost 3 bases and J 1 base, leaving 7 bases between the germline ends. The CDR3 loop spans 14 amino acids. The germline CDR1 and CDR2 sequences are LGHDT and YNNKEL (reference sequence). The CDR3 reads CASSQGASGNTIYF. The CDR3 DNA reads TGTGCCAGCAGCCAGGGGGCTTCTGGAAACACCATATATTTT.

The chain combines TRBV2 with TRBJ1-5, with TRBD1 matching 10 bases. Germline CDR1 is SNHLY and CDR2 is FYNNEI. Trimming at V came to 3 bases and at J to 14 bases, leaving 4 bases not matched to a gene. The length of the CDR3 is 12 residues. The CDR3 protein is CASSDLDRGKHF. As DNA, the CDR3 is TGTGCCAGCAGTGACCTGGACAGGGGGAAGCATTTT.

The genes are TRBV9 and TRBJ2-1; tentatively, D is TRBD2 (5 bases). Deletions cut 4 bases from V and 3 bases from J, with 17 bases between. There are 16 residues in the CDR3. Germline values: CDR1 SGDLS, CDR2 YYNGEE. The CDR3 region is CASSPPPGNIYNEQFF. CDR3 sequence (DNA): TGTGCCAGCAGCCCCCCTCCCGGGAACATCTACAATGAGCAGTTCTTC.

This chain joins TRBV2 and TRBJ1-2, with 7 bases identical to TRBD1. There are 13 residues in the CDR3. Trimming at V came to 6 bases and at J to 5 bases, leaving 6 bases not matched to a gene. CDR1 and CDR2 from the germline V gene are SNHLY and FYNNEI. The CDR3 loop is CASRGQAPYGYTF. CDR3 DNA: TGTGCCAGCAGAGGACAGGCCCCGTATGGCTACACCTTC. The full variable domain, in which reference TRBV2 and TRBJ1-2 provide the parts outside the CDR3, is EPEVTQTPSHQVTQMGQEVILRCVPISNHLYFYWYRQILGQKVEFLVSFYNNEISEKSEIFDDQFSVERPDGSNFTLKIRSTKLEDSAMYFCASRGQAPYGYTFGSGTRLTVV.

J is TRBJ2-1 and V is TRBV19; the match to TRBD2 covers 10 bases. Germline V CDR1 and CDR2: LNHDA, SQIVND (reference sequence). V shed 7 bases, J shed 1 base, and the junction held 4 bases outside the gene matches. CDR3 length: 15 residues. This CDR3 is CASTTSGISYNEQFF. CDR3 bases: TGTGCCAGTACTACTAGCGGGATATCCTACAATGAGCAGTTCTTC.

The chain carries TRBV29-1 and TRBJ2-1; 8 positions agree with TRBD1. The V gene end was trimmed by 4 bases and the J gene end by 6 bases; junction bases not matched to a gene: 8. The CDR3 is 14 amino acids. Germline assignment: CDR1 SQVTM and CDR2 ANQGSEA. As DNA, the CDR3 is TGCAGCGTTGGGGCCGTGACAGGGGTCAATGAGCAGTTCTTC. Translated, it gives CSVGAVTGVNEQFF.

The chain recombines TRBV6-5 with TRBJ2-3; 9 bases align to TRBD2. The germline V gene encodes CDR1 MNHEY and CDR2 SVGAGI. The CDR3 has 15 amino acids. With V trimmed by 7 bases and J by 3 bases, 8 bases remained unmatched. This CDR3 reads CASKLSGSETDTQYF. CDR3 DNA sequence: TGTGCCAGCAAACTTAGCGGGAGTGAGACAGATACGCAGTATTTT.

Notes on this clone: Additional DNA sequences in this sample encode the identical CDR3. The CDR3 loop reads CASSLGDRGVTEAFF. CDR3 DNA sequence: TGCGCCAGCAGCTTGGGGGACAGGGGGGTGACTGAAGCTTTCTTT. The chain links TRBV5-1 to TRBJ1-1; 11 nucleotides match TRBD1. V lost 0 bases, J lost 5 bases, and 3 bases stayed unmatched. The V gene's germline CDR1 is SGHRS and CDR2 YFSETQ. CDR3 length: 15 residues.

The chain recombines TRBV7-6 with TRBJ1-2, with 11 bases lining up with TRBD1. The J segment lost 6 bases and the V segment lost 1 base, leaving 4 bases of the junction unmatched. Germline values: CDR1 SGHVS, CDR2 FNYEAQ. CDR3 length: 15 amino acids. CDR3: CASSLGTGGSDGYTF. The DNA for the CDR3 is TGTGCCAGCAGCTTAGGGACAGGGGGCTCGGATGGCTACACCTTC. Supplemented by reference TRBV7-6 and TRBJ1-2, the full variable domain reads GAGVSQSPRYKVTKRGQDVALRCDPISGHVSLYWYRQALGQGPEFLTYFNYEAQQDKSGLPNDRFSAERPEGSISTLTIQRTEQRDSAMYRCASSLGTGGSDGYTFGSGTRLTVV.

The chain combines TRBV19 with TRBJ1-1, with D perhaps TRBD1 (5 bases). Germline CDR1 is LNHDA and CDR2 is SQIVND (reference sequence). Trimming took off 3 bases at V and 0 bases at J, with 11 bases between the two ends. This CDR3 comprises 15 residues. The CDR3 loop is CASSMVGQVNTEAFF. CDR3 in DNA: TGTGCCAGTAGTATGGTCGGACAAGTGAACACTGAAGCTTTCTTT.

Judged by abundance, this clone is medium-sized. The chain recombines TRBV9 with TRBJ2-2; 11 bases map to TRBD2. This CDR3 has 16 amino acids. Trimming removed 0 bases from V and 6 bases from J; junction bases left unmatched: 4. The germline V gene encodes CDR1 SGDLS and CDR2 YYNGEE. CDR3 nucleotide sequence: TGTGCCAGCAGCGTAGCTCCGGGACTAGCGGCCGGGGAGCTGTTTTTT. Protein: CASSVAPGLAAGELFF.

The chain employs TRBV5-1 and TRBJ1-1, with a possible D match to TRBD1 (6 bases). CDR1 is SGHRS and CDR2 is YFSETQ in the germline V gene. V lost 7 bases to trimming and J lost 6 bases, with 22 bases between them. CDR3 length equals 15 residues. The CDR3 region is CASWRGAGDLAEAFF. The CDR3 nucleotides are TGCGCCAGCTGGCGGGGGGCAGGGGATTTAGCTGAAGCTTTCTTT. Complete variable domain (other parts from reference TRBV5-1 and TRBJ1-1): KAGVTQTPRYLIKTRGQQVTLSCSPISGHRSVSWYQQTPGQGLQFLFEYFSETQRNKGNFPGRFSGRQFSNSRSEMNVSTLELGDSALYLCASWRGAGDLAEAFFGQGTRLTVV.

This chain joins TRBV24-1 and TRBJ1-2, with 8 bases identical to TRBD1. The CDR3 is 15 residues long. The trim removed 4 bases at V and 5 bases at J, leaving 8 bases unmatched. Germline CDR1 reads KGHDR; CDR2 reads SFDVKD. DNA of the CDR3: TGTGCCACCAGTGACCCTGGACAGGGTGCATATGGCTACACCTTC. This sequence encodes CATSDPGQGAYGYTF.

The chain employs TRBV5-4 and TRBJ2-5; D is possibly TRBD2 (6 bases). Germline assignment: CDR1 SGHNT and CDR2 YYREEE (reference sequence). This CDR3 region has 13 residues. The germline V and J ends were trimmed by 2 bases and 1 base, with 6 bases remaining between them. In nucleotides, the CDR3 is TGTGCCAGCAGCTTACTAGCCCAAGAGACCCAGTACTTC. Amino acid sequence: CASSLLAQETQYF.

The V gene is TRBV5-4, the J gene TRBJ2-4; 11 bases line up with TRBD2. Germline-derived CDR1 and CDR2 are SGHNT and YYREEE (reference sequence). The CDR3 contains 16 residues. The trim removed 3 bases at V and 9 bases at J, leaving 11 bases unmatched. For the CDR3, the DNA is TGTGCCAGCAGCTCCCAAATGACTAGCGGGAAGGTCATTCAGTACTTC. Residues: CASSSQMTSGKVIQYF.

The chain is built from TRBV28 and TRBJ2-7; TRBD2 aligns across 8 bases. Trimming at V came to 5 bases and at J to 1 base, leaving 13 bases not matched to a gene. This CDR3 is 17 amino acids long. Per the germline V gene, CDR1 is MDHEN and CDR2 is SYDVKM. The CDR3 region is CASSQPHAGLGSYEQYF. The CDR3 bases are TGTGCCAGCAGTCAGCCCCACGCGGGACTAGGTTCCTACGAGCAGTACTTC.